The T cell receptor beta chain described here comes from a study of T cell responses to AZD1222 COVID-19 vaccine. Data came from immunoSEQ multiplex PCR; TCRdb stores just in-frame clones and leaves some out. This table has some 200,000 clones, approximately 93% appearing once. The V gene end was trimmed by 10 bases and the J gene end by 9 bases; junction bases not matched to a gene: 9. This CDR3 has 13 residues. The germline V gene has CDR1 SGHNT and CDR2 YYREEE (reference sequence). The TCR was taken from an adult in good health. The sample consisted of peripheral blood, taken on day 0 of AZD1222 vaccination. This chain uses TRBV5-4 with TRBJ1-5; 11 bases fit TRBD1. The CDR3 bases are TGTGCCGTAGGGACAGGGGGAGCGGGGCCCCAGCATTTT. Translating gives CAVGTGGAGPQHF.